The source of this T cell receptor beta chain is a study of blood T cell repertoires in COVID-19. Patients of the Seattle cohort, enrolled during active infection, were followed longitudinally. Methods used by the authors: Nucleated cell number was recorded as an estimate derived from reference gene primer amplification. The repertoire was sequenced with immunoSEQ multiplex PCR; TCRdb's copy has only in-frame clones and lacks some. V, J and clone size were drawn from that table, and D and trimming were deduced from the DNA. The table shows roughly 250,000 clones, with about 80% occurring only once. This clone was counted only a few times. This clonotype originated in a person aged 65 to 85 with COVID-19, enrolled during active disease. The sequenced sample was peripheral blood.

For the CDR3, the DNA is TGTGCCAGCAGTTTGTTGGGGGAGGGGGAGCAGTACTTC. The encoded protein is CASSLLGEGEQYF. The chain employs TRBV28 and TRBJ2-7; 7 bases match TRBD2. Germline-derived CDR1 and CDR2 are MDHEN and SYDVKM. This CDR3 contains 13 residues. Trimming took 3 bases from V and 7 from J; bases not matched to a gene: 6. The full variable domain, completed using reference TRBV28 and TRBJ2-7, is DVKVTQSSRYLVKRTGEKVFLECVQDMDHENMFWYRQDPGLGLRLIYFSYDVKMKEKGDIPEGYSVSREKKERFSLILESASTNQTSMYLCASSLLGEGEQYFGPGTRLTVT.